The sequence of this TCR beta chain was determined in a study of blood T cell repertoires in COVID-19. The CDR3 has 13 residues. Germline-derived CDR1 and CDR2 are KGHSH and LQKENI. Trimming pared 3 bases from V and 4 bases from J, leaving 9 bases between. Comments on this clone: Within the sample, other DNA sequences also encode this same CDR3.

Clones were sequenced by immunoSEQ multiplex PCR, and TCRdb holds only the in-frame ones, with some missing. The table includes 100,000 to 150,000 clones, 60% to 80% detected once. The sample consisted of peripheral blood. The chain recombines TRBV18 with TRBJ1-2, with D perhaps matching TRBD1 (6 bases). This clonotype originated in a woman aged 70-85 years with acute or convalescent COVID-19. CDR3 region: CASSPTGGYGYTF. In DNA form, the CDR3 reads TGTGCCAGCTCACCGACAGGAGGCTATGGCTACACCTTC.